This T cell receptor beta chain was documented in a study of T cells in women clearing cervical HPV infection. About the research overall: Cases: HPV16-related CIN3 or worse on histology, a couple of invasive cancers. HLA type stays a possible confounder, typing being limited.

Sequenced by immunoSEQ multiplex PCR; TCRdb stores in-frame clones only, minus some. In all, the sample yields tens of thousands of clones. Details on this clone: Its target is unknown. The read halts 3 residues ahead of the CDR3 end, with the missing end drawn from the germline J gene.

The ends were cut back, 2 bases at V and 7 bases at J, with 23 bases in the middle. This CDR3 spans 17 amino acids. Germline assignment: CDR1 PRHDT and CDR2 FYEKMQ (reference sequence). General study findings and limits: T-cell numbers per sample were unknown and may explain richness differences. Richness plus V gene abundances separated cases from controls with AUC around 0.79.

The receptor's source is a woman between 18 and 75 years old with a cervical HPV16 infection that either progressed to CIN3+ or cleared (not recorded which). Sequenced: blood buffy coat. The chain couples TRBV13 to TRBJ1-1; D unresolved. The CDR3 reads CASSLLQDWEEALEAFF. CDR3 bases read: TGTGCCAGCAGCTTACTTCAGGACTGGGAAGAAGCCCTTGAA.